This T cell receptor (beta chain) was profiled in a study of T cells in Graves' hyperthyroidism and ophthalmopathy. This clonotype was found many times. This CDR3 is 14 amino acids long. Trimming left V 3 bases short and J 4 bases short, with 12 bases between. TCR beta CDR3 regions were amplified from RNA. HTBI primers drove first-round RT-PCR of the TCR CDR3. One entry per CDR3 protein results from TCRdb running MiXCR on the multiplex PCR reads. Found here are approximately 610,000 distinct CDR3 sequences, 14% to 15% of them singletons; the top ten hold roughly 4.3%. The origin of this receptor is a woman aged 40-49 years with Graves' ophthalmopathy. Material: blood. J is TRBJ1-1 and V is TRBV12-3 or TRBV12-4, with D perhaps TRBD1 (5 bases). CDR3 protein: CASSFGGSATEAFF. CDR3 DNA: TGTGCCAGCAGTTTCGGGGGGTCTGCCACTGAAGCTTTCTTT.